These 11 T cell receptor beta chains originate from one sample sequenced in a study of blood T cells in healthy people across ages. Primed by a sample-barcoded 5' primer and a J-beta primer mix, a second PCR proceeded for about 6 to 12 cycles. TCRdb reanalysed the 5' RACE reads using MiXCR and keeps one entry per CDR3 protein. The sample contains around 800,000 distinct CDR3 sequences, roughly 24% of which appear only once. The data were also submitted as part of a second study, on T cells of mothers and their children.

Sample: blood. The receptors were sampled from a boy aged 5-17 years in good health.

This rearrangement joins TRBV29-1 to TRBJ2-7, with D perhaps matching TRBD2 (5 bases). Trimming removed 4 bases from V and 2 bases from J, with 18 bases in between. The CDR3 is made up of 15 amino acids. CDR1 is SQVTM and CDR2 is ANQGSEA in the germline V gene. The CDR3 loop reads CSVAHGSTGTYEQYF. CDR3 bases: TGCAGCGTTGCCCATGGCTCGACCGGGACCTACGAGCAGTACTTC.

This clonotype was seen more than once but under ten times. The chain combines TRBV5-1 with TRBJ2-7; D remains ambiguous. The CDR3 runs to 15 residues. Trimming pared 2 bases from V and 0 bases from J, leaving 12 bases between. Germline assignment: CDR1 SGHRS and CDR2 YFSETQ. The CDR3 is CASSLVGSSSYEQYF. The CDR3 region has the DNA TGCGCCAGCAGCTTAGTGGGGTCCTCCTCCTACGAGCAGTACTTC.

The chain joins TRBV29-1 to TRBJ2-7, with 11 bases that match TRBD1. The CDR3 covers 16 residues. Germline assignment: CDR1 SQVTM and CDR2 ANQGSEA. Unmatched junction bases numbered 15, after V lost 4 bases and J lost 7 bases. CDR3 in DNA: TGCAGCGTTGCGCATTCCGGGACAGGGGGAATTCGGGAGCAGTACTTC. Translating gives CSVAHSGTGGIREQYF.

V is TRBV18 and J is TRBJ1-4; no definite D call. This CDR3 spans 16 amino acids. Trimming took 2 bases from V and 3 from J, leaving 13 bases between them. The V gene's germline CDR1 is KGHSH and CDR2 LQKENI. DNA of the CDR3: TGTGCCAGCTCACCAGCTGTGGCAGCAGCTAATGAAAAACTGTTTTTT. It translates to CASSPAVAAANEKLFF.

This clonotype has only one observation. The V and J genes are TRBV7-2 and TRBJ1-1, with 7 positions matching TRBD1. V gave up 2 bases and J gave up 4 bases; unmatched junction bases: 10. The CDR3 has 16 amino acids. Germline lookup yields CDR1 SGHTA and CDR2 FQGNSA. Here the CDR3 reads CASSLTAGGRITEAFF. The CDR3 nucleotides are TGTGCCAGCAGCTTAACGGCAGGGGGGAGGATCACTGAAGCTTTCTTT.

This clonotype was seen a handful of times. V usage is TRBV27 and J usage is TRBJ1-2; D remains ambiguous. The germline gives CDR1 MNHEY, CDR2 SMNVEV (reference sequence). V gave up 4 bases and J gave up 12 bases, with 15 bases separating them. The CDR3 runs to 12 residues. The CDR3 DNA follows: TGTGCCAGCAGTTCAACCGGACTGGCCCACACCTTC. Translated, it gives CASSSTGLAHTF.

This clonotype was detected a few times. The chain combines TRBV28 with TRBJ2-7, with a possible D match to TRBD1 (6 bases). The CDR3 loop spans 17 amino acids. Germline assignment: CDR1 MDHEN and CDR2 SYDVKM. V lost 4 bases to trimming and J lost 0 bases, with 19 bases between them. DNA for the CDR3: TGTGCCAGCAGTTGGCCCCCGGACAGATCCAGCTCCTACGAGCAGTACTTC. It specifies CASSWPPDRSSSYEQYF.

This clonotype was seen only a few times. The chain joins TRBV7-9 to TRBJ2-5, with 7 bases aligning to TRBD1. Per the germline V gene, CDR1 is SEHNR and CDR2 is FQNEAQ (reference sequence). This CDR3 comprises 14 residues. Trimming at V came to 4 bases and at J to 11 bases, leaving 13 bases not matched to a gene. CDR3 amino acids: CASSSGTAANKQYF. The CDR3, as DNA: TGTGCCAGCAGCTCCGGGACAGCCGCTAATAAGCAGTACTTC. The full variable domain, its missing parts supplied by reference TRBV7-9 and TRBJ2-5, is DTGVSQNPRHKITKRGQNVTFRCDPISEHNRLYWYRQTLGQGPEFLTYFQNEAQLEKSRLLSDRFSAERPKGSFSTLEIQRTEQGDSAMYLCASSSGTAANKQYFGPGTRLLVL.

Only a few counts were recorded for this clonotype. The junction and the germline gene differ at one end; a read error may be behind it. This sequence joins TRBV6-5 and TRBJ2-1; 14 bases match TRBD2. The CDR3 extends over 14 amino acids. CDR1 and CDR2 from the germline V gene are MNHEY and SVGAGI. CDR3 nucleotides: TGTGCCAGCAGTTCTGGACTAGCGGGGGGCCTGTGGTACTTC. It translates to CASSSGLAGGLWYF.

Remarks on this clonotype: The junction shows a germline mismatch at one end, possibly a read error. V usage is TRBV28 and J usage is TRBJ2-7, with D possibly being TRBD1 (6 bases). There are 15 residues in the CDR3. Germline-derived CDR1 and CDR2 are MDHEN and SYDVKM. In DNA, the CDR3 is TGCGCCAGCAGTTTAAACGACCATACAGGGCCCGAGCAGTACTTC. Protein product: CASSLNDHTGPEQYF.

This chain uses TRBV12-3 or TRBV12-4 with TRBJ1-2; D gene uncertain. The germline V and J ends were trimmed by 4 bases and 3 bases, with 9 bases remaining between them. The CDR3 sequence is 13 residues long. This chain's CDR3 is CASSSSSYYGYTF. In DNA form, the CDR3 reads TGTGCCAGCAGTTCCAGCAGTTACTATGGCTACACCTTC.